These 30 T cell receptor beta chains originate from one sample sequenced in a study of OX40 agonist ivuxolimab in advanced cancers. Profiled with immunoSEQ multiplex PCR; TCRdb holds only in-frame clones, not every one. The sample comprises some 80,000 clones, 94% of which are singletons, and around 21% rests with the top ten. The source was CD4+ or CD8+ T cells sorted from blood, collected in a trial of the OX40 agonist ivuxolimab. These TCRs come from an adult with an advanced solid tumor such as melanoma, head and neck, liver or kidney cancer.

The chain links TRBV4-1 to TRBJ1-6, with TRBD1 matching 11 bases. The CDR3 length is 16 residues. J was trimmed by 11 bases and V by 0 bases; bases with no gene match: 6. The germline V gene has CDR1 MGHRA and CDR2 YSYEKL. CDR3 nucleotides: TGCGCCAGCAGCCAAGAGGGGACAGGGGGATTTACACCCCTCCACTTT. Protein: CASSQEGTGGFTPLHF.

The chain carries TRBV4-1 and TRBJ2-3; D unresolved. This CDR3 is 15 amino acids long. Trimming cost V 1 base and J 0 bases, with 8 bases left between them. Germline V CDR1 and CDR2: MGHRA, YSYEKL. CDR3 in DNA: TGCGCCAGCAGCCAAGGAGAGTACAGCACAGATACGCAGTATTTT. Residues: CASSQGEYSTDTQYF.

In this sample, this clone turned up once. This rearrangement joins TRBV28 to TRBJ1-5; D remains ambiguous. Trimming left V 5 bases short and J 0 bases short, with 8 bases between. The length of the CDR3 is 14 residues. The germline gives CDR1 MDHEN, CDR2 SYDVKM. The CDR3 sequence: CASSQAYSNQPQHF. As DNA, the CDR3 is TGTGCCAGCAGTCAGGCTTATAGCAATCAGCCCCAGCATTTT.

The chain carries TRBV19 and TRBJ1-1; no firm D call. V dropped 5 bases and J dropped 1 base, with 8 bases sitting between them. This CDR3 is built from 13 residues. Germline values: CDR1 LNHDA, CDR2 SQIVND (reference sequence). The CDR3 is CASSWRGNTEAFF. CDR3 nucleotide sequence: TGTGCCAGTAGTTGGCGAGGGAACACTGAAGCTTTCTTT.

The chain links TRBV7-6 to TRBJ2-5, with D perhaps matching TRBD2 (5 bases). The CDR3 totals 16 residues. The germline V gene encodes CDR1 SGHVS and CDR2 FNYEAQ. V lost 2 bases and J lost 1, with 14 bases in between. Here the CDR3 reads CASSLWVGSSQETQYF. The CDR3 coding sequence is TGTGCCAGCAGCTTATGGGTGGGGAGTTCCCAAGAGACCCAGTACTTC.

The CDR3: CASSSERPDSSGAFF. In DNA form, the CDR3 reads TGCGCCAGCAGCTCGGAAAGACCGGACAGCTCCGGTGCTTTCTTT. This sequence joins TRBV4-1 and TRBJ1-1; TRBD1 is a possible D gene (6 bases). Trimming removed 5 bases from V and 11 bases from J, with 24 bases in between. Germline V gene data show CDR1 as MGHRA and CDR2 as YSYEKL. The CDR3 consists of 15 residues.

The V call is TRBV27, the J call TRBJ2-7; no clear D gene. The V and J ends lost 6 bases and 7 bases respectively, with 10 bases between them. The CDR3 runs to 11 residues. The germline V gene encodes CDR1 MNHEY and CDR2 SMNVEV (reference sequence). The CDR3 DNA sequence: TGTGCCAGCAGCCAAGGTTGGGAGCAGTACTTC. It encodes CASSQGWEQYF.

The chain is built from TRBV6-5 and TRBJ1-1, with a tentative D call TRBD1 (5 bases). The CDR3 has 13 amino acids. V dropped 10 bases and J dropped 0 bases, with 12 bases sitting between them. Germline lookup yields CDR1 MNHEY and CDR2 SVGAGI. In DNA form, the CDR3 reads TGTGCCACGCTCGGGGGGTTGAACACTGAAGCTTTCTTT. Translated: CATLGGLNTEAFF.

The genes are TRBV4-1 and TRBJ1-1; 7 bases are shared with TRBD1. J gave up 5 bases and V 6 bases, and 6 bases lay outside the gene matches. CDR1 and CDR2 (germline): MGHRA, YSYEKL. This CDR3 is built from 13 residues. CDR3 in DNA: TGCGCCAGCAGTCGACAGGGCCGAACTGAAGCTTTCTTT. Amino acid sequence: CASSRQGRTEAFF.

The CDR3 DNA reads as TGTGCCAGCGACAGGGAGGGGTCTGGGGCCAACGTCCTGACTTTC. Translating it yields CASDREGSGANVLTF. The chain carries TRBV6-1 and TRBJ2-6, with D perhaps being TRBD1 or TRBD2 (7 bases each). Germline-derived CDR1 and CDR2 are MNHNS and SASEGT. V lost 8 bases and J lost 1, with 12 bases in between. This CDR3 is built from 15 residues.

The chain has TRBV6-5 and TRBJ2-7; 9 bases are shared with TRBD1. This CDR3 region has 16 residues. Germline CDR1 MNHEY, CDR2 SVGAGI. Germline trimming cut 0 bases from V and 1 base from J; bases unmatched to any gene: 4. This chain's CDR3 is CASSYSAGTGSYEQYF. CDR3 DNA: TGTGCCAGCAGTTACTCCGCGGGGACAGGGTCCTACGAGCAGTACTTC.

The genes are TRBV4-1 and TRBJ2-2; D remains unclear. Germline V gene sequence: CDR1 MGHRA, CDR2 YSYEKL. The germline V and J ends were trimmed by 4 bases and 7 bases, with 10 bases remaining between them. The CDR3 contains 13 residues. CDR3 DNA: TGCGCCAGCAGCCCGTCCTACGGCGGGGAGCTGTTTTTT. Its protein is CASSPSYGGELFF.

The J gene is TRBJ1-2, the V gene TRBV6-6, with unresolved D. In germline, CDR1 is MNHNY, CDR2 SVGAGI (reference sequence). CDR3 size: 13 residues. The germline V and J ends were trimmed by 0 bases and 0 bases, with 2 bases remaining between them. In nucleotides, the CDR3 is TGTGCCAGCAGTTACTCTTCTAACTATGGCTACACCTTC. Translating it yields CASSYSSNYGYTF.

This clone was seen just once. The V call is TRBV19, the J call TRBJ2-2; maybe TRBD1 (6 bases). Trimming pared 2 bases from V and 4 bases from J, leaving 11 bases between. Germline V gives CDR1 LNHDA, CDR2 SQIVND (reference sequence). This CDR3 spans 15 amino acids. The CDR3 reads CASSIRAGATGELFF. The CDR3, as DNA: TGTGCCAGTAGTATAAGGGCAGGGGCCACCGGGGAGCTGTTTTTT.

V is TRBV7-9 and J is TRBJ1-2; TRBD1 matches at 7 bases. The CDR3 length is 15 residues. Per germline, CDR1 SEHNR and CDR2 FQNEAQ (reference sequence). V lost 4 bases and J lost 0; bases outside the gene matches: 5. The CDR3 sequence is CASSSAGTANYGYTF. The DNA for the CDR3 is TGTGCCAGCAGCTCGGCTGGGACAGCTAACTATGGCTACACCTTC.

This clone was seen just once. This chain connects TRBV4-1 to TRBJ1-6; perhaps TRBD1 as D (5 bases). The CDR3 sequence is 15 residues long. V dropped 2 bases and J dropped 10 bases, with 15 bases sitting between them. Per germline, CDR1 MGHRA and CDR2 YSYEKL. The DNA for the CDR3 is TGCGCCAGCAGCCAAATTTTTGGGGGAAAGTCACCCCTCCACTTT. It encodes CASSQIFGGKSPLHF.

The rearrangement uses TRBV27 and TRBJ2-1, with 7 bases matching TRBD2. From germline, CDR1 is MNHEY and CDR2 SMNVEV (reference sequence). The CDR3 is 14 residues long. V lost 6 bases and J lost 6; bases outside the gene matches: 8. The chain's CDR3 is CASSPGTTTNEQFF. The CDR3 nucleotides read TGTGCCAGCAGCCCTGGGACTACCACCAATGAGCAGTTCTTC.

The chain carries TRBV29-1 and TRBJ1-1, with 10 bases identical to TRBD1. With V trimmed by 3 bases and J by 4 bases, 5 bases remained unmatched. Germline loops: CDR1 SQVTM, CDR2 ANQGSEA. The CDR3 length is 14 residues. The CDR3 bases are TGCAGCGTTGAGGGACAGGGGTGGGGCACTGAAGCTTTCTTT. Its protein is CSVEGQGWGTEAFF.

The chain is built from TRBV7-2 and TRBJ2-5; 11 nucleotides match TRBD2. V was pared by 1 base and J by 5 bases, with 9 bases of the junction left unmatched. The CDR3 covers 17 residues. Germline loops: CDR1 SGHTA, CDR2 FQGNSA. For the CDR3, the DNA is TGTGCCAGCAGCTTAGGGGCTAGCGGGGGGCTCGGGGAGACCCAGTACTTC. This encodes CASSLGASGGLGETQYF.

Here the CDR3 reads CARSLGWRVGKTQYF. CDR3 nucleotide sequence: TGTGCCAGAAGCTTAGGGTGGAGGGTGGGAAAGACCCAGTACTTC. This chain joins TRBV7-5 and TRBJ2-5; the table's D gene call, TRBD2, was not cross checked with the DNA. TRBV7-5 is a pseudogene locus. CDR3 length: 15 residues.

The chain joins TRBV4-3 to TRBJ1-1; D possibly corresponds to TRBD1 (5 bases). Germline V gives CDR1 LGHNA, CDR2 YSLEER. Trimming cost V 1 base and J 0 bases, with 18 bases left between them. The CDR3 is made up of 18 amino acids. CDR3 coding DNA: TGCGCCAGCAGCCAAGGGATCGAGCAGGCAGGGATGAACACTGAAGCTTTCTTT. Amino acid sequence: CASSQGIEQAGMNTEAFF.

The chain employs TRBV30 and TRBJ2-5; D is ambiguous. Looked up from germline, CDR1 is GTSNPN and CDR2 is SVGIG (reference sequence). This CDR3 has 14 residues. V was clipped by 0 bases and J by 0 bases, with 8 bases between them. The DNA for the CDR3 is TGTGCCTGGAGTGTTGAGACGGACCAAGAGACCCAGTACTTC. This gives the protein CAWSVETDQETQYF.

The CDR3 here is CASSPNYGYTF. DNA of the CDR3: TGTGCCAGCAGTCCCAACTATGGCTACACCTTC. The chain employs TRBV6-5 and TRBJ1-2; no clear D. Germline V gene data show CDR1 as MNHEY and CDR2 as SVGAGI. Trimming cost V 5 bases and J 2 bases, with 3 bases left between them. The CDR3 is made up of 11 amino acids.

This chain joins TRBV19 and TRBJ2-1; TRBD2 matches at 7 bases. This CDR3 spans 14 amino acids. The germline CDR1 and CDR2 sequences are LNHDA and SQIVND (reference sequence). J lost 7 bases, V lost 4 bases, and 7 bases had no gene match. The CDR3 bases are TGTGCCAGTAGTACTGCGGGGAGGGTTAATGAGCAGTTCTTC. This encodes CASSTAGRVNEQFF.

The genes are TRBV4-2 and TRBJ2-3, with D unresolved. Germline V CDR1 and CDR2: LGHNA, YNFKEQ. The CDR3 length is 18 residues. V was pared by 3 bases and J by 2 bases, with 21 bases between. DNA for the CDR3: TGTGCCAGCAGCCAGGTGGTGGGCTCCGAGACTCCCACAGATACGCAGTATTTT. Its protein is CASSQVVGSETPTDTQYF.

The rearrangement uses TRBV6-5 and TRBJ1-5; D unresolved. CDR3 size: 14 residues. Germline CDR1 reads MNHEY; CDR2 reads SVGAGI. The V end was cut by 0 bases, the J end by 4 bases, with 7 bases between. DNA for the CDR3: TGTGCCAGCAGTTACTCTCCGAAGAATCAGCCCCAGCATTTT. Protein: CASSYSPKNQPQHF.

The chain has TRBV6-5 and TRBJ1-2, with D hard to call. This CDR3 contains 13 residues. V was cut by 7 bases and J by 4 bases, with 13 bases left in between. Germline V gene sequence: CDR1 MNHEY, CDR2 SVGAGI. CDR3 in DNA: TGTGCCAGCACCTACGACATAAGCTATGGCTACACCTTC. Its protein product is CASTYDISYGYTF.

J is TRBJ2-3 and V is TRBV27; D may be TRBD1 (6 bases). V was clipped by 3 bases and J by 5 bases, with 18 bases between them. The CDR3 has 16 residues. Germline V gene data show CDR1 as MNHEY and CDR2 as SMNVEV (reference sequence). CDR3 in DNA: TGTGCCAGCAGTTTCCGAGGGGGTTTAGGATTAGATACGCAGTATTTT. Amino acids: CASSFRGGLGLDTQYF.

The chain has TRBV7-8 and TRBJ1-1; 7 nucleotides agree with TRBD1. The CDR3 has 17 residues. Germline CDR1 is SGHVS and CDR2 is FQNEAQ. J gave up 3 bases and V 1 base, and 11 bases lay outside the gene matches. The CDR3 DNA reads as TGTGCCAGCAGCTTAGGTCGAGGGGGCACAGGGGACACTGAAGCTTTCTTT. This gives the protein CASSLGRGGTGDTEAFF.

CDR3 residues: CASSQDRGGPYEQYF. DNA of the CDR3: TGCGCCAGCAGCCAAGACCGGGGGGGACCCTACGAGCAGTACTTC. The chain recombines TRBV4-3 with TRBJ2-7; 8 nucleotides agree with TRBD2. The CDR3 has 15 amino acids. CDR1 is LGHNA, CDR2 YSLEER, per germline. After removal of 0 bases from V and 2 bases from J, the junction contained 3 bases not matched to a gene.